These T cell receptor beta chains were read from a single sample in a study of blood T cell repertoires in COVID-19. The protocol was immunoSEQ multiplex PCR, while the TCRdb copy is restricted to in-frame clones and leaves out a portion. The sample includes tens of thousands of clones, more than 75% of them seen just once. Sequenced material: peripheral blood. All receptors derive from a human donor in a cohort sampled during active COVID-19. The CDR3 runs from the conserved cysteine through the conserved F or W. D genes are given only for firm matches. The size of a clone is reported for some rows only, either as once, few or many, or as a class for expanded clones.

-	TRBJ2-2	-	TRBV21-1	CASSILAEPNTGELFF	TGTGCCAGCAGCATCCTAGCGGAGCCGAACACCGGGGAGCTGTTTTTT
-	TRBJ2-5	-	TRBV7-9	CASSERRETQYF	TGTGCCAGCAGCGAAAGGAGGGAGACCCAGTACTTC
-	TRBJ2-7	-	TRBV11-2	CASRRVGGRREQYF	TGTGCCAGCCGACGGGTCGGGGGGCGTCGCGAGCAGTACTTC
-	TRBJ2-3	-	TRBV19	CASSIFTGGRADTQYF	TGTGCCAGTAGTATATTTACGGGGGGCCGGGCAGATACGCAGTATTTT
few	TRBJ2-1	TRBD2	TRBV20-1	CSASSLAGPRGREQFF	TGCAGTGCTAGTTCTCTAGCGGGTCCCCGGGGGCGTGAGCAGTTCTTC
-	TRBJ2-5	-	TRBV9	CASSVVAGPQETQYF	TGTGCCAGCAGCGTAGTGGCGGGCCCCCAAGAGACCCAGTACTTC
-	TRBJ2-7	TRBD2	TRBV6-2/TRBV6-3	CASSSGTSGSYEQYF	TGTGCCAGCAGCTCCGGGACTAGCGGTTCCTACGAGCAGTACTTC
-	TRBJ2-3	-	TRBV7-9	CASTLPLAASTDTQYF	TGTGCCAGCACCCTACCTCTAGCCGCCAGCACAGATACGCAGTATTTT
-	TRBJ1-4	TRBD1	TRBV4-3	CASSHGQGVEKLFF	TGCGCCAGCAGCCATGGACAGGGTGTTGAAAAACTGTTTTTT
-	TRBJ2-1	-	TRBV6-5	CASSPGTSPYNEQFF	TGTGCCAGCAGCCCCGGGACATCACCCTACAATGAGCAGTTCTTC
-	TRBJ2-7	TRBD2	TRBV3-1/TRBV3-2	CASENGLAGFPYEQYF	TGTGCCAGCGAGAACGGACTAGCGGGGTTTCCCTACGAGCAGTACTTC
-	TRBJ1-1	-	TRBV5-1	CASVSGGSPMNTEAFF	TGCGCCAGTGTTAGTGGGGGCTCTCCTATGAACACTGAAGCTTTCTTT
-	TRBJ2-2	TRBD2	TRBV29-1	CSGRGVVKRELAGELFF	TGCAGCGGTAGAGGTGTTGTCAAGCGGGAGCTAGCCGGGGAGCTGTTTTTT
once	TRBJ1-1	TRBD1	TRBV6-6	CASSYPGQGPFF	TGTGCCAGCAGTTACCCGGGACAGGGACCTTTCTTT
-	TRBJ2-1	TRBD2	TRBV6-5	CASSRSSGEGKEQFF	TGTGCCAGCAGCCGGAGTAGCGGGGAAGGAAAAGAGCAGTTCTTC
-	TRBJ2-5	TRBD1	TRBV15	CATSRSRDRGYETQYF	TGTGCCACCAGCAGAAGCCGGGACAGGGGGTATGAGACCCAGTACTTC
-	TRBJ2-5	TRBD1	TRBV7-2	CASSLTGGETQYF	TGTGCCAGCAGCCTCACAGGGGGCGAGACCCAGTACTTC
-	TRBJ1-2	-	TRBV7-9	CASSSPPQGTYGYTF	TGTGCCAGCAGCTCACCCCCACAGGGAACCTATGGCTACACCTTC
-	TRBJ1-1	TRBD1	TRBV28	CASSPRGYTEAFF	TGTGCCAGCAGTCCCAGGGGGTACACTGAAGCTTTCTTT
-	TRBJ2-2	TRBD2	TRBV7-2	CASSPSGGANTGELFF	TGTGCCAGCAGCCCTAGCGGGGGGGCGAACACCGGGGAGCTGTTTTTT
-	TRBJ2-3	-	TRBV10-3	CAISESKRAGTDTQYF	TGTGCCATCAGTGAGTCGAAGAGGGCCGGCACAGATACGCAGTATTTT
-	TRBJ1-5	-	TRBV3-1/TRBV3-2	CASSQPGVQPQHF	TGTGCCAGCAGCCAGCCCGGGGTTCAGCCCCAGCATTTT
-	TRBJ1-5	TRBD1	TRBV7-2	CASSATPDRGSNQPQHF	TGTGCCAGCAGCGCCACGCCGGACAGGGGTAGCAATCAGCCCCAGCATTTT
-	TRBJ1-1	-	TRBV7-2	CASSPRPQGSGTEAFF	TGTGCCAGCAGCCCCCGCCCCCAGGGATCGGGCACTGAAGCTTTCTTT
medium-sized	TRBJ2-7	TRBD1	TRBV7-9	CASSAKGPTGDDARYEQYF	TGTGCCAGCAGCGCGAAGGGACCGACAGGGGATGACGCGAGGTACGAGCAGTACTTC
-	TRBJ1-6	-	TRBV5-1	CASSSGSYNSPLHF	TGCGCCAGCAGCTCAGGCTCCTATAATTCACCCCTCCACTTT
-	TRBJ1-3	-	TRBV14	CACGYSGNTIYF	TGTGCGTGCGGCTACTCTGGAAACACCATATATTTT
-	TRBJ2-2	-	TRBV7-9	CASSLQGVGTGELFF	TGTGCCAGCAGCTTACAGGGTGTGGGCACCGGGGAGCTGTTTTTT
-	TRBJ2-7	TRBD1	TRBV18	CASSPPSGTGYYEQYF	TGTGCCAGCTCACCACCGTCCGGGACAGGATATTACGAGCAGTACTTC
-	TRBJ2-3	TRBD2	TRBV5-1	CASSLAGGRDTQYF	TGCGCCAGCAGCTTGGCGGGGGGGAGAGATACGCAGTATTTT
-	TRBJ2-4	-	TRBV4-3	CASSQGEENIQYF	TGCGCCAGCAGCCAAGGAGAGGAAAACATTCAGTACTTC
-	TRBJ2-7	TRBD2	TRBV28	CASRTSGTYEQYF	TGTGCCAGCAGGACTAGCGGGACCTACGAGCAGTACTTC
-	TRBJ2-3	-	TRBV9	CASSVSQRSTDTQYF	TGTGCCAGCAGCGTTAGTCAGCGGAGCACAGATACGCAGTATTTT
-	TRBJ2-2	-	TRBV6-5	CASSTANTGELFF	TGTGCCAGCAGCACAGCGAACACCGGGGAGCTGTTTTTT
-	TRBJ2-2	-	TRBV21-1	CATRRLSTGELFF	TGTGCCACCCGGAGACTGAGCACCGGGGAGCTGTTTTTT
-	TRBJ2-7	TRBD1	TRBV10-1	CASSPRTGKYEQYF	TGCGCCAGCAGCCCCCGGACAGGGAAGTACGAGCAGTACTTC
-	TRBJ2-1	-	TRBV11-3	CASSLTGGSPNEQFF	TGTGCCAGCAGCTTAACGGGGGGCTCCCCGAATGAGCAGTTCTTC
-	TRBJ1-2	-	TRBV7-2	CASSLRGQGNYGYTF	TGTGCCAGCAGCTTACGAGGTCAGGGGAACTATGGCTACACCTTC